These 23 T cell receptor beta chains were all obtained from the same sample, sequenced in a study of T cell responses to AZD1222 COVID-19 vaccine. The data were produced by immunoSEQ multiplex PCR, yet TCRdb's version contains in-frame clones alone and is incomplete. The sample contains approximately 140,000 clones, about 90% of which appear only once. Sequenced material: peripheral blood, taken 28 days after the second dose of the MenACWY control vaccine. The receptor source for this set is an adult who received the MenACWY meningococcal vaccine as a control.

The CDR3 nucleotides are TGTGCCAGCAGCCTACAGGGGGCAGGGGAGACCCAGTACTTC. This codes for CASSLQGAGETQYF. The rearrangement uses TRBV5-4 and TRBJ2-5; the match to TRBD1 covers 9 bases. The CDR3 contains 14 residues. J gave up 5 bases and V 4 bases, and 6 bases lay outside the gene matches. From germline, CDR1 is SGHNT and CDR2 YYREEE (reference sequence).

The count of this clone is one. This chain links TRBV9 with TRBJ2-2; D possibly uses TRBD1 or TRBD2 (5 bases each). CDR1 and CDR2 (germline): SGDLS, YYNGEE. V lost 3 bases and J 4 bases, leaving 13 bases between the germline ends. This CDR3 comprises 15 residues. CDR3 bases: TGTGCCAGCAGCGCACCGGGACGGCCCACCGGGGAGCTGTTTTTT. Translated, it gives CASSAPGRPTGELFF.

V gene TRBV28 combines with J gene TRBJ2-7; a possible D gene is TRBD1 (6 bases). V lost 2 bases and J 2 bases, leaving 16 bases between the germline ends. The CDR3 loop spans 16 amino acids. Germline assignment: CDR1 MDHEN and CDR2 SYDVKM. CDR3 bases: TGTGCCAGCAGTTTAAGTATGGGAACAGGGACCTACGAGCAGTACTTC. Amino acid sequence: CASSLSMGTGTYEQYF.

V is TRBV3-1 (or the pseudogene TRBV3-2) and J is TRBJ2-7; TRBD1 or TRBD2 may be the D gene (5 bases each). CDR3 size: 16 residues. CDR1 and CDR2 from the germline V gene are LGHDT and YNNKEL (reference sequence). V was pared by 4 bases and J by 4 bases, with 20 bases between. This chain's CDR3 is CASSPFPGTDLYEQYF. For the CDR3, the DNA is TGTGCCAGCAGCCCATTCCCCGGGACGGATTTATACGAGCAGTACTTC.

The genes are TRBV7-3 and TRBJ2-3, with D possibly matching TRBD2 (6 bases). Trimming left V 5 bases short and J 8 bases short, with 20 bases between. The CDR3 has 15 amino acids. CDR1 and CDR2 (germline): SGHTA, FQGTGA. CDR3 sequence reads: CASSQTSISTGTQYF. CDR3 in DNA: TGTGCCAGCAGCCAAACTAGCATTAGCACTGGTACGCAGTATTTT.

The chain links TRBV5-1 to TRBJ2-2; D unresolved. The CDR3 is 12 amino acids. The V gene lost 4 bases and the J gene lost 7 bases, with 8 bases spanning the gap. Germline assignment: CDR1 SGHRS and CDR2 YFSETQ. CDR3 loop: CASSLTLGELFF. The CDR3 DNA reads as TGCGCCAGCAGCCTTACCCTCGGGGAGCTGTTTTTT.

J is TRBJ2-3 and V is TRBV7-2; 11 bases map to TRBD2. In germline, CDR1 is SGHTA, CDR2 FQGNSA. Trimming cost V 5 bases and J 2 bases; bases outside gene matches: 3. The CDR3 sequence is 15 residues long. The DNA of the CDR3 is TGTGCCAGCAGCACTAGCGGGGGTCCCACAGATACGCAGTATTTT. This sequence encodes CASSTSGGPTDTQYF.

The rearrangement links TRBV4-3 to TRBJ2-2; D is unresolved. The CDR3 has 14 residues. The V end was cut by 0 bases, the J end by 6 bases, with 8 bases between. Germline CDR1 and CDR2: LGHNA and YSLEER. The DNA of the CDR3 is TGCGCCAGCAGCCAAGATGGTTTTCCCGGGGAGCTGTTTTTT. Translated, it gives CASSQDGFPGELFF.

The chain employs TRBV7-3 and TRBJ2-1; D gene unclear. Germline V CDR1 and CDR2: SGHTA, FQGTGA. V was pared by 1 base and J by 8 bases, with 18 bases between. This CDR3 contains 16 residues. CDR3 in amino acids: CASSLNSHANTHEQFF. Written as DNA, the CDR3 is TGTGCCAGCAGCTTAAACTCTCATGCGAATACCCATGAGCAGTTCTTC. Looking up the rest from reference TRBV7-3 and TRBJ2-1 gives the full variable domain: GAGVSQTPSNKVTEKGKYVELRCDPISGHTALYWYRQSLGQGPEFLIYFQGTGAADDSGLPNDRFFAVRPEGSVSTLKIQRTERGDSAVYLCASSLNSHANTHEQFFGPGTRLTVL.

The rearrangement uses TRBV5-4 and TRBJ2-2; TRBD2 is a possible D gene (7 bases). The ends were cut back, 3 bases at V and 3 bases at J, with 15 bases in the middle. This CDR3 is 16 amino acids long. Germline assignment: CDR1 SGHNT and CDR2 YYREEE (reference sequence). This chain's CDR3 is CASSWGGPVDTGELFF. CDR3 in DNA: TGTGCCAGCAGCTGGGGGGGCCCCGTGGACACCGGGGAGCTGTTTTTT.

The V and J genes are TRBV28 and TRBJ2-7; 10 positions match TRBD1. The CDR3 extends over 15 amino acids. Germline loops: CDR1 MDHEN, CDR2 SYDVKM. V was clipped by 5 bases and J by 3 bases; unmatched bases: 7. Here the CDR3 DNA reads TGTGCCAGCAGTACGCCGGGACAGGGGCTCTACGAGCAGTACTTC. Its protein is CASSTPGQGLYEQYF.

The CDR3 reads CASSSTAISGNTIYF. CDR3 sequence (DNA): TGTGCCAGCTCATCAACAGCTATCTCTGGAAACACCATATATTTT. The V gene is TRBV18, the J gene TRBJ1-3; D uncertain. V gave up 5 bases and J gave up 0 bases, with 11 bases separating them. Germline V gene sequence: CDR1 KGHSH, CDR2 LQKENI. The length of the CDR3 is 15 residues.

The rearrangement links TRBV24-1 to TRBJ2-5; 10 bases align to TRBD1. Germline V CDR1 and CDR2: KGHDR, SFDVKD. Trimming cost V 2 bases and J 5 bases; bases outside gene matches: 10. This CDR3 spans 17 amino acids. The chain's CDR3 is CATSDWGMTGGGETQYF. CDR3 nucleotides: TGTGCCACCAGTGATTGGGGGATGACAGGGGGCGGCGAGACCCAGTACTTC.

The chain is built from TRBV23-1 and TRBJ1-2; no firm D call. TRBV23-1 is treated as an ORF (open reading frame) with a function not yet certain. Deletions cut 0 bases from V and 8 bases from J, with 4 bases between. The CDR3 runs 11 residues. The CDR3: CASSQSGGYTF. As DNA, the CDR3 is TGCGCCAGCAGTCAATCCGGCGGCTACACCTTC.

CDR3 sequence reads: CASSQFLNTEAFF. The CDR3 nucleotides read TGTGCCAGTAGTCAGTTCTTGAACACTGAAGCTTTCTTT. The V call is TRBV19, the J call TRBJ1-1; D gene uncertain. CDR1 is LNHDA, CDR2 SQIVND, per germline (reference sequence). V lost 5 bases, J lost 0 bases, and 7 bases lay in between. The CDR3 consists of 13 residues. The full variable domain, completed using reference TRBV19 and TRBJ1-1, is DGGITQSPKYLFRKEGQNVTLSCEQNLNHDAMYWYRQDPGQGLRLIYYSQIVNDFQKGDIAEGYSVSREKKESFPLTVTSAQKNPTAFYLCASSQFLNTEAFFGQGTRLTVV.

The chain uses TRBV27 and TRBJ1-1; no definite D call. V dropped 3 bases and J dropped 0 bases, with 11 bases sitting between them. The CDR3 sequence is 15 residues long. Germline V gives CDR1 MNHEY, CDR2 SMNVEV (reference sequence). The CDR3 is CASSLGGLVNTEAFF. The CDR3 DNA reads TGTGCCAGCAGTTTGGGAGGGCTAGTGAACACTGAAGCTTTCTTT.

This chain joins TRBV6-5 and TRBJ2-7; 7 positions match TRBD2. Per germline, CDR1 MNHEY and CDR2 SVGAGI. CDR3 length: 13 residues. Trimming cost V 4 bases and J 5 bases; bases outside gene matches: 5. CDR3 nucleotide sequence: TGTGCCAGCAGTTCCAGCGGGGTAAACGAGCAGTACTTC. Encoded protein: CASSSSGVNEQYF.

The rearrangement links TRBV12-3 or TRBV12-4 to TRBJ2-5; D uncertain. V gave up 5 bases and J gave up 5 bases, with 9 bases separating them. The CDR3 length is 12 residues. CDR3: CASSPSVETQYF. In DNA, the CDR3 is TGTGCCAGCAGTCCTAGTGTGGAGACCCAGTACTTC.

This clone was detected only a few times. V is TRBV4-1 and J is TRBJ2-1, with 10 positions matching TRBD1. The V gene end was trimmed by 4 bases and the J gene end by 10 bases; junction bases not matched to a gene: 13. Germline values: CDR1 MGHRA, CDR2 YSYEKL. This CDR3 is built from 16 residues. In nucleotides, the CDR3 is TGCGCCAGCAGCCCCAGTGCGGGACAGGGGAAGGTCGAGCAGTTCTTC. This gives the protein CASSPSAGQGKVEQFF.

This clone showed up just once. This chain joins TRBV28 and TRBJ1-2; D remains ambiguous. Trimming stripped 4 bases from V and 5 bases from J, with 5 bases between. The CDR3 extends over 11 amino acids. Germline-derived CDR1 and CDR2 are MDHEN and SYDVKM. CDR3 in DNA: TGTGCCAGCAGTTGGGCATATGGCTACACCTTC. It codes for CASSWAYGYTF.

For the CDR3, the DNA is TGTGCCAGCAGCCCTGGACAGGGAGGGAATACGCAGTATTTT. Amino acids: CASSPGQGGNTQYF. V is TRBV7-3 and J is TRBJ2-3; D is possibly TRBD1 (8 bases). Between the trimmed V and J ends, which lost 5 bases and 7 bases, there was a span of 16 bases. The CDR3 extends over 14 amino acids. CDR1 and CDR2 (germline): SGHTA, FQGTGA. The complete variable domain, with remaining parts taken from reference TRBV7-3 and TRBJ2-3, reads GAGVSQTPSNKVTEKGKYVELRCDPISGHTALYWYRQSLGQGPEFLIYFQGTGAADDSGLPNDRFFAVRPEGSVSTLKIQRTERGDSAVYLCASSPGQGGNTQYFGPGTRLTVL.

The chain carries TRBV7-9 and TRBJ1-4; TRBD1 aligns across 7 bases. The V segment lost 1 base and the J segment 6 bases; nucleotides outside the gene matches: 5. The germline gives CDR1 SEHNR, CDR2 FQNEAQ (reference sequence). This CDR3 spans 15 amino acids. In DNA form, the CDR3 reads TGTGCCAGCAGCTTAGGACAGGGAGTGTATGAAAAACTGTTTTTT. Translation gives CASSLGQGVYEKLFF.

This chain links TRBV6-5 with TRBJ2-7, with a weak D call TRBD2 (6 bases). V lost 0 bases to trimming and J lost 6 bases, with 6 bases between them. The CDR3 sequence is 12 residues long. In germline, CDR1 is MNHEY, CDR2 SVGAGI. The CDR3 reads CASSYSGGEQYF. CDR3 nucleotide sequence: TGTGCCAGCAGTTACTCCGGGGGCGAGCAGTACTTC.